The clone carrying this T cell receptor beta chain showed up many times. TCRdb re-called the PCR reads through MiXCR, storing one row per CDR3 protein. The sample holds approximately 20,000 distinct CDR3 sequences, around 41% seen once. The source of the sample is a study of tumor-infiltrating lymphocytes in oesophageal squamous cell carcinoma. The CDR3 covers 15 residues. The V segment lost 3 bases and the J segment 9 bases; nucleotides outside the gene matches: 9. CDR1 and CDR2 (germline): SGHRS, YFSETQ. This receptor was taken from a male donor with esophageal squamous cell carcinoma. V and J are TRBV5-1 and TRBJ2-3; 11 nucleotides align to TRBD2. Sequencing was carried out using esophageal tumor tissue. Here the CDR3 DNA reads TGCGCCAGCAGCTGGTCACTAGCGGGAGAAGGCACGCAGTATTTT. Amino acids: CASSWSLAGEGTQYF. The full variable domain, its missing parts supplied by reference TRBV5-1 and TRBJ2-3, is KAGVTQTPRYLIKTRGQQVTLSCSPISGHRSVSWYQQTPGQGLQFLFEYFSETQRNKGNFPGRFSGRQFSNSRSEMNVSTLELGDSALYLCASSWSLAGEGTQYFGPGTRLTVL.